The rows below give T cell receptor beta chains drawn from one sample of a study of blood T cell repertoires in COVID-19. This table comes from immunoSEQ multiplex PCR, and its TCRdb copy is limited to in-frame clones, with some not included. The sample has 100,000 or so clones, about four fifths seen once; the top ten hold more than 8%. Sequenced input: peripheral blood. These TCRs come from a woman between 65 and 79 years old with acute or convalescent COVID-19. Both conserved end residues are part of each CDR3. The order of the fields is CDR3 length, V gene, J gene, clone size, CDR3 protein. Clone size is given for some rows only: seen once, a few or many times, or a class if the clone is expanded.

>15|TRBV9|TRBJ1-2|-
CASSSLRGQPYGYTF
>16|TRBV9|TRBJ2-2|-
CASSTRQGWDTGELFF
>15|TRBV7-2|TRBJ1-6|-
CASRWDRGMDSPLHF
>15|TRBV10-2|TRBJ2-2|many
CASRGTPGGTGELFF
>14|TRBV19|TRBJ2-7|-
CASSVGQGGYEQYF
>16|TRBV30|TRBJ2-3|-
CAWSVQGTRSTDTQYF
>17|TRBV14|TRBJ2-1|-
CASSQDRGKPNRDEQFF
>18|TRBV6-2/TRBV6-3|TRBJ2-1|-
CASSYYPGAGLAYNEQFF
>15|TRBV29-1|TRBJ1-1|-
CSVEEAGWGNTEAFF
>12|TRBV9|TRBJ1-1|-
CASSGRGTEAFF
>14|TRBV10-1|TRBJ2-1|-
CASSERTGLNEQFF
>18|TRBV19|TRBJ2-1|-
CASSIAPSGIIGDNEQFF
>14|TRBV28|TRBJ1-6|-
CASSLAVTSSPLHF
>12|TRBV6-5|TRBJ2-7|-
CASSRTPYEQYF
>14|TRBV7-2|TRBJ2-1|-
CASSLGDRYNEQFF
>16|TRBV4-1|TRBJ1-3|-
CASSQDKARSGNTIYF
>15|TRBV6-1|TRBJ1-1|-
CASSEKGARGTEAFF
>14|TRBV13|TRBJ1-6|-
CASSSGTGPSPLHF
>15|TRBV5-1|TRBJ1-1|-
CASSLAGQTGTEAFF
>15|TRBV5-4|TRBJ2-7|-
CASSLGAGSEYEQYF
>12|TRBV3-1/TRBV3-2|TRBJ2-3|-
CASGGGTDTQYF
>15|TRBV6-1|TRBJ1-1|few
CASSERTGGGTEAFF
>14|TRBV29-1|TRBJ1-2|-
CSVEDRGAVYGYTF
>15|TRBV6-1|TRBJ2-7|-
CASSEVAGPILEQYF
>14|TRBV14|TRBJ2-1|-
CASSHPLSYNEQFF
>15|TRBV7-2|TRBJ2-3|-
CASSLGDRMVNTQYF
>13|TRBV12-3/TRBV12-4|TRBJ1-4|-
CASSLWGSGKLFF
>14|TRBV9|TRBJ2-1|-
CASTRGSSYNEQFF
>13|TRBV27|TRBJ1-2|-
CASSFQGRNGYTF
>13|TRBV28|TRBJ1-1|-
CASSSSTGTEAFF
>14|TRBV28|TRBJ1-2|-
CASSLTGRNYGYTF
>13|TRBV12-3/TRBV12-4|TRBJ1-2|-
CASSSGQGYGYTF
>15|TRBV28|TRBJ2-7|-
CASSLAGGSSYEQYF
>16|TRBV3-1/TRBV3-2|TRBJ2-1|-
CASSQAAGGVYNEQFF
>12|TRBV15|TRBJ1-5|-
CATSNINQPQHF
>14|TRBV5-1|TRBJ2-1|-
CASMGQGVYNEQFF
>11|TRBV29-1|TRBJ2-5|-
CSVARAETQYF
>15|TRBV9|TRBJ2-1|once
CASYRHGGNHNEQFF
>14|TRBV6-2/TRBV6-3|TRBJ2-7|few
CASSYGSGSYEQYF
>15|TRBV6-2/TRBV6-3|TRBJ2-5|-
CASSYLAGDRETQYF
>18|TRBV19|TRBJ2-5|-
CASSNGAHSPAKKETQYF
>15|TRBV5-1|TRBJ1-2|-
CASSFQQGANYGYTF
>13|TRBV27|TRBJ1-5|-
CASSTQGSQPQHF
>15|TRBV29-1|TRBJ2-3|-
CSVEGQGGLTDTQYF
>16|TRBV10-3|TRBJ2-3|-
CAISEWEGPSTDTQYF
>19|TRBV4-1|TRBJ2-2|-
CASSPALRQGLAKPGELFF
>15|TRBV7-7|TRBJ1-3|-
CASSPEQGEGNTIYF
>15|TRBV5-4|TRBJ2-7|-
CASSLDSAAHYEQYF
>14|TRBV6-2/TRBV6-3|TRBJ1-5|once
CASSMTGNQQPQHF
>14|TRBV5-4|TRBJ2-7|-
CASSLDPTSYEQYF
>13|TRBV12-3/TRBV12-4|TRBJ1-6|-
CASSSNRPGTLHF
>15|TRBV19|TRBJ1-2|-
CASSMGTGVGYGYTF
>16|TRBV19|TRBJ2-4|-
CASSSSDSPPKNIQYF
>13|TRBV19|TRBJ1-1|-
CASRAPGNTEAFF
>13|TRBV27|TRBJ1-1|-
CATLRQGHTEAFF
>16|TRBV3-1/TRBV3-2|TRBJ2-7|-
CASSRLSGRGSGEQYF
>16|TRBV7-2|TRBJ2-1|-
CASSHQTSGGKNEQFF
>12|TRBV27|TRBJ2-4|-
CASSPTGWVQYF